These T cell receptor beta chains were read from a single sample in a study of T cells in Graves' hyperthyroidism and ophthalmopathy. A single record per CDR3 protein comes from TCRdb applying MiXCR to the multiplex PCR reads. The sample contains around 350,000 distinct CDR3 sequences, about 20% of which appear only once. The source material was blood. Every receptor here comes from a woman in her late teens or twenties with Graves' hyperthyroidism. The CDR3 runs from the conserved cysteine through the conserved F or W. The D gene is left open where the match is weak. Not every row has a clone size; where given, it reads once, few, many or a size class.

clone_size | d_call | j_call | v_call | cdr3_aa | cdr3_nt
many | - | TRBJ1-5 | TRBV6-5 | CASSLRGLPQPQHF | TGTGCCAGCAGCCTCAGGGGTCTACCTCAGCCCCAGCATTTT
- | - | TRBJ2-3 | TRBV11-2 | CASSLDRLGPVRADTQYF | TGTGCCAGCAGCCTAGATAGACTGGGCCCCGTCAGAGCAGATACGCAGTATTTT
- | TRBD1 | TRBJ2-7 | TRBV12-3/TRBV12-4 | CASSITGDEQYF | TGTGCCAGCAGCATCACAGGGGACGAGCAGTACTTC
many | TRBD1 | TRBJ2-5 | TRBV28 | CASSTSWTGTETQYF | TGTGCCAGCAGTACTTCATGGACAGGGACCGAGACCCAGTACTTC
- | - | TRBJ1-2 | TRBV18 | CASSLRDVQANYGYTF | TGTGCCAGCTCACTCCGGGACGTACAAGCTAACTATGGCTACACCTTC
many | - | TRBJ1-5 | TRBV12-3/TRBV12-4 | CASSFLGGLSDQPQHF | TGTGCCAGCAGTTTTCTCGGAGGGCTTTCGGATCAGCCCCAGCATTTT
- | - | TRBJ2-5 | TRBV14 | CASSQPVWAHPRVETQYF | TGTGCCAGCAGCCAACCGGTGTGGGCCCACCCCAGGGTAGAGACCCAGTACTTC
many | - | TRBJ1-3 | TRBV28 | CASSLGTGQWSGNTIYF | TGTGCCAGCAGTTTAGGGACCGGACAGTGGTCTGGAAACACCATATATTTT
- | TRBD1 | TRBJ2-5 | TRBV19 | CASSFSGTGPETQYF | TGTGCCAGTAGTTTCTCCGGGACAGGGCCAGAGACCCAGTACTTC
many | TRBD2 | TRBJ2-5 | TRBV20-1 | CSASAAGGQETQYF | TGCAGTGCTAGCGCGGCGGGGGGCCAAGAGACCCAGTACTTC
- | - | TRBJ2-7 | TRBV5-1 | CASSLAEASSYEQYF | TGCGCCAGCAGCTTGGCGGAGGCAAGCTCCTACGAGCAGTACTTC
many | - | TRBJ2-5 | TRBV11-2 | CASSFRGEETQYF | TGTGCCAGCAGCTTCAGAGGGGAAGAGACCCAGTACTTC
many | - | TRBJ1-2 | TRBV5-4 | CASSRRDSQSYGYTF | TGTGCCAGCAGCCGACGGGACTCACAATCCTATGGCTACACCTTC
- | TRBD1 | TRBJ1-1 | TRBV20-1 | CSAGGWDTEAFF | TGCAGTGCAGGGGGCTGGGACACTGAAGCTTTCTTT
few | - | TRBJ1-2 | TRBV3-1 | CASSQDQWVVDYGYTF | TGTGCCAGCAGCCAAGATCAGTGGGTAGTGGATTATGGCTACACCTTC
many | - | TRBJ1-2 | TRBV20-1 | CSVDRAGEQGYTF | TGCAGTGTAGACCGGGCTGGGGAACAGGGCTACACCTTC
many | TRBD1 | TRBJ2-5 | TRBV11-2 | CASGILMTGFYQETQYF | TGTGCCAGCGGAATTCTTATGACAGGGTTCTATCAAGAGACCCAGTACTTC
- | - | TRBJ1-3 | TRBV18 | CASSATGGSGNTIYF | TGTGCCAGCTCTGCCACAGGAGGCTCTGGAAACACCATATATTTT
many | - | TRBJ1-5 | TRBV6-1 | CASSTLTEGNQPQHF | TGTGCCAGCAGTACCCTTACAGAGGGGAATCAGCCCCAGCATTTT
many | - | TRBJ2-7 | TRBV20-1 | CSARPLAKGVYEQYF | TGCAGTGCTAGACCTCTAGCGAAGGGGGTCTACGAGCAGTACTTC
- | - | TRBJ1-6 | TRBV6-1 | CASSEPRQNSPLHF | TGTGCCAGCAGTGAGCCCCGACAGAATTCACCCCTCCACTTT
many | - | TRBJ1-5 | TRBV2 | CATGGGSNQPQHF | TGTGCCACCGGCGGGGGAAGCAATCAGCCCCAGCATTTT
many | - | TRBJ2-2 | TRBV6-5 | CASIRKGNGNTGELFF | TGTGCCAGCATCAGGAAAGGGAATGGGAACACCGGGGAGCTGTTTTTT
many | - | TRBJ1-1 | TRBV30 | CAWSDRFTEAFF | TGTGCCTGGAGTGACAGGTTTACTGAAGCTTTCTTT
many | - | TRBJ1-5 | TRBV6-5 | CASRSSRRDQPQHF | TGTGCCAGCAGAAGCAGCCGTCGGGATCAGCCCCAGCATTTT